This TCR beta chain was identified during a study of T cell responses to AZD1222 COVID-19 vaccine listed by TCRdb under 2021. Regarding the research as a whole: A total of over 230 trial participants underwent TCR sequencing, of whom more than 200 had received two doses of AZD1222 and approximately 26 had received two doses of the MenACWY control vaccine. Enrollment into the trials was organized by age into subgroups of 18-55, 56-69 and 70-plus years, and those subgroups contained roughly 140, 27 and 60 TCR-sequenced participants, respectively. The paper's findings and limits, for the study overall: Reportedly, close to half of the unique spike-specific TCRs recognized epitopes lying outside the regions that are mutated in the B.1.351 and B.1.1.7 variants. After two AZD1222 doses, both the breadth and the depth of spike-specific TCRs were significantly higher than at day 0 and than in MenACWY recipients. The 56-69-year group was small, and its depth increase did not reach significance, likely because of low power. The vaccine-associated CD4 TCRs covered the entire spike protein, and the dominant responses fell in regions 160-218 and 743-854. Because no day 14 peak-response samples were available, repertoires were characterized only after the peak T cell response. Participants were mostly white British and included more females than males, and it was suggested by the authors that clonal diversity may have been underestimated. Conclusions about previously exposed vaccinees are limited because only a handful of AZD1222 recipients were SARS-CoV-2 seropositive at baseline.

As for this clone: The antigen this receptor binds is unknown. Base qualities are missing; no much larger clone stands one base away.

The CDR3 regions of human TCRbeta chains were analyzed by immunosequencing. The study's own analysis went as follows. TCRs in the repertoires were compared against a reference library of SARS-CoV-2-specific TCRs that had been generated with the MIRA antigen-specificity platform. Breadth was defined as the fraction of unique TCRs that were SARS-CoV-2-associated. Depth was defined as the fraction of total T cells that were SARS-CoV-2-associated. Using the MIRA data, each spike-specific TCR was assigned both to the spike region to which the TCR was reactive and to a CD4 or CD8 class. Log10-transformed breadth and depth values were compared by one-way ANOVA with Sidak's multiple comparisons tests. The table was pulled from immuneACCESS by TCRdb, which kept in-frame rearrangements only. Such tables lose some clones; where checked, under half of the loss comes from unresolved V genes, and the rest has no known cause. That table supplies the V and J calls and clone size; D and trimming were determined from the DNA. Across this sample there are about 88,000 clones, with around nine tenths seen only once. The top ten constitute about 5% of the sample.

Taken with the paper, the label for time point translates to: about 28 days (+/-7) after the second vaccine dose. AZD1222 recipients whose second dose came at about 4 weeks and those whose second dose came at about 12 weeks were combined into one group, since spike-specific TCR depth and breadth did not differ between the two schedules. Samples from vaccinated people were obtained from the UK trials COV001 and COV002, which included a single-blind randomized controlled phase 2/3 trial of AZD1222 (ChAdOx1 nCoV-19) in healthy adults. For TCRbeta chain sequencing, PBMC samples from trial participants were taken at day 0 and at day 28 after the second dose. The receptor comes from an adult who received the AZD1222 COVID-19 vaccine. The sample consisted of peripheral blood, taken 28 days after the second AZD1222 dose.

The DNA reads TGTGCCACCGCCCGACAGGCTAACTATGGCTACACCTTC. The encoded protein is CATARQANYGYTF. This sequence uses TRBV7-2 and TRBJ1-2, with a tentative D gene TRBD1 over 6 matching bases. V is shortened by 10 bases, J by 0 bases, and the region joining them spans 12 bases. The germline V gene encodes CDR1 SGHTA and CDR2 FQGNSA. The CDR3 runs 13 residues from the cysteine to the phenylalanine. Of the read, only the CDR3 DNA is kept; its 39 bases are in frame from base 1.